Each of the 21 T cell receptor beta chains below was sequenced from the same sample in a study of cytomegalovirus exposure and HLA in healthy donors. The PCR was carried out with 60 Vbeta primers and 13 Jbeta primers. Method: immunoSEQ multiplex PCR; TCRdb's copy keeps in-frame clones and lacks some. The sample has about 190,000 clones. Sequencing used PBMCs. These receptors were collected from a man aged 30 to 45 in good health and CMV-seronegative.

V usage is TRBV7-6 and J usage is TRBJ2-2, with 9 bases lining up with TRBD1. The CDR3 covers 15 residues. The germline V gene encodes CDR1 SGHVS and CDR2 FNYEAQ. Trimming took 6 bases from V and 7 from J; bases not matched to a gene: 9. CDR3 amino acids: CASRTRQGGSGELFF. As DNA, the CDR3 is TGTGCCAGCAGAACACGACAGGGGGGTAGCGGGGAGCTGTTTTTT.

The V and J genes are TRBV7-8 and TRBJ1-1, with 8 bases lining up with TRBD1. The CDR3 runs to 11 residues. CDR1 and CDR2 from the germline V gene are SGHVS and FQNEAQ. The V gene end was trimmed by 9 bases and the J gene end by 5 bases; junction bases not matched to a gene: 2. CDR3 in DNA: TGTGCCAGTAGACAGGGGACTGAAGCTTTCTTT. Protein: CASRQGTEAFF.

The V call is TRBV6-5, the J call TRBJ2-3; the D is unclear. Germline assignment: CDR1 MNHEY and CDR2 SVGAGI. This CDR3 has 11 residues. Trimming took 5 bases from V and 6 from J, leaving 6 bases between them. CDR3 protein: CASSRRDTQYF. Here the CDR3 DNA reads TGTGCCAGCAGTAGGCGGGATACGCAGTATTTT.

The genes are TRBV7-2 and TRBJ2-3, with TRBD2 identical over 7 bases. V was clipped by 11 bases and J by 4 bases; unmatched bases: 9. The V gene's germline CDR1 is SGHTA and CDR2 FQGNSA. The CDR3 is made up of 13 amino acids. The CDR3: CAGGGAVPDTQYF. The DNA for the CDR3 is TGTGCCGGGGGGGGTGCAGTCCCAGATACGCAGTATTTT. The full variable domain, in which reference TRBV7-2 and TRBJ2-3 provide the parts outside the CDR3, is GAGVSQSPSNKVTEKGKDVELRCDPISGHTALYWYRQSLGQGLEFLIYFQGNSAPDKSGLPSDRFSAERTGGSVSTLTIQRTQQEDSAVYLCAGGGAVPDTQYFGPGTRLTVL.

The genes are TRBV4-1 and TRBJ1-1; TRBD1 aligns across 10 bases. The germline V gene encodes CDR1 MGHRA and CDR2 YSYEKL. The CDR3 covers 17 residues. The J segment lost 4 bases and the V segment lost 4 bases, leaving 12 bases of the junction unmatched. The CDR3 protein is CASSLKGQGRGGTEAFF. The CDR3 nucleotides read TGCGCCAGCAGCCTGAAGGGACAGGGGAGGGGTGGCACTGAAGCTTTCTTT.

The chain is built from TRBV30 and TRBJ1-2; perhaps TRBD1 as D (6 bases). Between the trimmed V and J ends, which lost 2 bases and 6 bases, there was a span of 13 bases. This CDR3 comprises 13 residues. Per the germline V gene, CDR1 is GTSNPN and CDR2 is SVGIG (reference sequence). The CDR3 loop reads CAWSNSGVHGYTF. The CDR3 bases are TGTGCCTGGAGTAATTCAGGGGTACATGGCTACACCTTC. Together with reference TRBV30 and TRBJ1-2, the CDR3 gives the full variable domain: SQTIHQWPATLVQPVGSPLSLECTVEGTSNPNLYWYRQAAGRGLQLLFYSVGIGQISSEVPQNLSASRPQDRQFILSSKKLLLSDSGFYLCAWSNSGVHGYTFGSGTRLTVV.

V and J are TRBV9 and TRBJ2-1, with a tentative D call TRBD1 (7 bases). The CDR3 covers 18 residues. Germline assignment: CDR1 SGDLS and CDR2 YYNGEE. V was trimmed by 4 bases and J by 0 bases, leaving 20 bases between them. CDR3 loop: CASSLLGGGASSYNEQFF. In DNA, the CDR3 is TGTGCCAGCAGCCTCCTAGGGGGCGGGGCGAGCTCCTACAATGAGCAGTTCTTC. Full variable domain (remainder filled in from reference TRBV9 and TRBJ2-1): DSGVTQTPKHLITATGQRVTLRCSPRSGDLSVYWYQQSLDQGLQFLIQYYNGEERAKGNILERFSAQQFPDLHSELNLSSLELGDSALYFCASSLLGGGASSYNEQFFGPGTRLTVL.

CDR3 residues: CASGLTSYEQYF. The CDR3 DNA reads as TGTGCCAGCGGACTTACGTCCTACGAGCAGTACTTC. This chain joins TRBV7-9 and TRBJ2-7, with TRBD2 as a possible D gene (5 bases). V lost 8 bases to trimming and J lost 1 base, with 9 bases between them. The CDR3 covers 12 residues. Germline lookup yields CDR1 SEHNR and CDR2 FQNEAQ (reference sequence). The full variable domain, its missing parts supplied by reference TRBV7-9 and TRBJ2-7, is DTGVSQNPRHKITKRGQNVTFRCDPISEHNRLYWYRQTLGQGPEFLTYFQNEAQLEKSRLLSDRFSAERPKGSFSTLEIQRTEQGDSAMYLCASGLTSYEQYFGPGTRLTVT.

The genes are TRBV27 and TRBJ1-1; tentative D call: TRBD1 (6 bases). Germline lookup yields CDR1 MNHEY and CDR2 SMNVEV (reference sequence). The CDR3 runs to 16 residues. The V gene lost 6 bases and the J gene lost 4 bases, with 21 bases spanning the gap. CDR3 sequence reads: CASSQGSASSGTEAFF. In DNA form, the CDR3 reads TGTGCCAGCAGCCAGGGGTCCGCCTCCAGCGGCACTGAAGCTTTCTTT.

CDR3 DNA sequence: TGTGCCAGCAGCTTATCTGGCGGATACGCCGACGAGCAGTACTTC. Translating it yields CASSLSGGYADEQYF. The chain has TRBV7-9 and TRBJ2-7; D gene unclear. With 2 bases removed from V and 5 bases from J, the gap between germline ends came to 16 bases. This CDR3 has 15 amino acids. Germline V gene lookup returns CDR1 SEHNR and CDR2 FQNEAQ (reference sequence). Using reference TRBV7-9 and TRBJ2-7 for the parts outside the CDR3, the full variable domain is DTGVSQNPRHKITKRGQNVTFRCDPISEHNRLYWYRQTLGQGPEFLTYFQNEAQLEKSRLLSDRFSAERPKGSFSTLEIQRTEQGDSAMYLCASSLSGGYADEQYFGPGTRLTVT.

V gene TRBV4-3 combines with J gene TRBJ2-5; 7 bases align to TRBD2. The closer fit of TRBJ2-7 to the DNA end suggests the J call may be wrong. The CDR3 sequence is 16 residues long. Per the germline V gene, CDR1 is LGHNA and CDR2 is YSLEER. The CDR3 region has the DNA TGCGCCAGCAGCCAAGATCGGGGGGAAATGGCCTACGAGCAGTACTTC. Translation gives CASSQDRGEMAYEQYF.

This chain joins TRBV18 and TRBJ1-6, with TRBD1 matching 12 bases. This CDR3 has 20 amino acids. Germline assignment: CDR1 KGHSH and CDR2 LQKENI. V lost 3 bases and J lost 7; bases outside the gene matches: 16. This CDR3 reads CASSPRVLGQGALGNSPLHF. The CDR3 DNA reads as TGTGCCAGCTCACCGCGCGTTTTGGGACAGGGGGCATTAGGGAATTCACCCCTCCACTTT.

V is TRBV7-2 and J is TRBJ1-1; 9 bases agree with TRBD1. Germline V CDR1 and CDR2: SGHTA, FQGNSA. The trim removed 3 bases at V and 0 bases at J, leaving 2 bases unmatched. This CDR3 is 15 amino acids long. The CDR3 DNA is TGTGCCAGCAGCTTCTGGACAGGGGTGAACACTGAAGCTTTCTTT. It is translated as CASSFWTGVNTEAFF.

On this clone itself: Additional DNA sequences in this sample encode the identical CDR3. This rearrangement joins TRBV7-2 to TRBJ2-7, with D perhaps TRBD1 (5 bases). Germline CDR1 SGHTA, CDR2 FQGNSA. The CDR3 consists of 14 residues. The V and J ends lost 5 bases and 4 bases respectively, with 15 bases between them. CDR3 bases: TGTGCCAGCAGCCTAGGCAGGGTTCTTTACGAGCAGTACTTC. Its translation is CASSLGRVLYEQYF.

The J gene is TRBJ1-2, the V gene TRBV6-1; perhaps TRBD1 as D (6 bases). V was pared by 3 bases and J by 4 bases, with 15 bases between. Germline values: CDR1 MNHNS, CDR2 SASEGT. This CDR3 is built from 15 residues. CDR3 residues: CASSDRGERGYGYTF. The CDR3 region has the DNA TGTGCCAGCAGTGACAGGGGAGAAAGGGGCTATGGCTACACCTTC.

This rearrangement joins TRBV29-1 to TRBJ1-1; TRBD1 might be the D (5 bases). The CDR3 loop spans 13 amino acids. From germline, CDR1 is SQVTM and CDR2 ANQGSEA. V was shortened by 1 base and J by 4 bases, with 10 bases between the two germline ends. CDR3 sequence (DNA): TGCAGCGTTGAAGGTGGGGGGGGCACTGAAGCTTTCTTT. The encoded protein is CSVEGGGGTEAFF. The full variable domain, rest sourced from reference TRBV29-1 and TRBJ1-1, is SAVISQKPSRDICQRGTSLTIQCQVDSQVTMMFWYRQQPGQSLTLIATANQGSEATYESGFVIDKFPISRPNLTFSTLTVSNMSPEDSSIYLCSVEGGGGTEAFFGQGTRLTVV.

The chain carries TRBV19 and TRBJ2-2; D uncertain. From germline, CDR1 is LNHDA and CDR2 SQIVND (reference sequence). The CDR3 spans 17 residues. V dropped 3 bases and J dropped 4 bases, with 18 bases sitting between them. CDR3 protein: CASSMAFGLGSTGELFF. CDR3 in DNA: TGTGCCAGTAGTATGGCCTTCGGGTTGGGTAGCACCGGGGAGCTGTTTTTT.

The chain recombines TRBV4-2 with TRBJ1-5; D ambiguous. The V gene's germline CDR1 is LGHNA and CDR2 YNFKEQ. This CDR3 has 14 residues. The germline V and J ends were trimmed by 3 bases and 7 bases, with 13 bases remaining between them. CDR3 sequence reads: CASSQEAGFQPQHF. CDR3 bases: TGTGCCAGCAGCCAGGAGGCGGGTTTCCAGCCCCAGCATTTT.

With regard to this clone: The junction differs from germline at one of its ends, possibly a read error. The CDR3 region is CASSELRGRASYGQYF. CDR3 nucleotide sequence: TGTGCCAGCAGTGAATTAAGGGGGAGGGCCTCCTACGGGCAGTACTTC. The V call is TRBV6-1, the J call TRBJ2-7, with D tentatively TRBD2 (7 bases). The germline V gene has CDR1 MNHNS and CDR2 SASEGT. This CDR3 has 16 residues.

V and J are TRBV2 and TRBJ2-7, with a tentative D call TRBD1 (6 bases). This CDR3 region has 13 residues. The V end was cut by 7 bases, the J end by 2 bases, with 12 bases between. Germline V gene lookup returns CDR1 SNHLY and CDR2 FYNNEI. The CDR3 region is CASNPDRTYEQYF. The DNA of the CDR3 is TGTGCCAGCAACCCGGACAGAACCTACGAGCAGTACTTC.

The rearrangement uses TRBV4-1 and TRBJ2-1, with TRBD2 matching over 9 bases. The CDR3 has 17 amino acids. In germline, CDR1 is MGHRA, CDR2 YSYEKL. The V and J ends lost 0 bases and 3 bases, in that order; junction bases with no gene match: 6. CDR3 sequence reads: CASSQDPLAGRYNEQFF. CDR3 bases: TGCGCCAGCAGCCAAGACCCCCTAGCGGGGCGCTACAATGAGCAGTTCTTC.